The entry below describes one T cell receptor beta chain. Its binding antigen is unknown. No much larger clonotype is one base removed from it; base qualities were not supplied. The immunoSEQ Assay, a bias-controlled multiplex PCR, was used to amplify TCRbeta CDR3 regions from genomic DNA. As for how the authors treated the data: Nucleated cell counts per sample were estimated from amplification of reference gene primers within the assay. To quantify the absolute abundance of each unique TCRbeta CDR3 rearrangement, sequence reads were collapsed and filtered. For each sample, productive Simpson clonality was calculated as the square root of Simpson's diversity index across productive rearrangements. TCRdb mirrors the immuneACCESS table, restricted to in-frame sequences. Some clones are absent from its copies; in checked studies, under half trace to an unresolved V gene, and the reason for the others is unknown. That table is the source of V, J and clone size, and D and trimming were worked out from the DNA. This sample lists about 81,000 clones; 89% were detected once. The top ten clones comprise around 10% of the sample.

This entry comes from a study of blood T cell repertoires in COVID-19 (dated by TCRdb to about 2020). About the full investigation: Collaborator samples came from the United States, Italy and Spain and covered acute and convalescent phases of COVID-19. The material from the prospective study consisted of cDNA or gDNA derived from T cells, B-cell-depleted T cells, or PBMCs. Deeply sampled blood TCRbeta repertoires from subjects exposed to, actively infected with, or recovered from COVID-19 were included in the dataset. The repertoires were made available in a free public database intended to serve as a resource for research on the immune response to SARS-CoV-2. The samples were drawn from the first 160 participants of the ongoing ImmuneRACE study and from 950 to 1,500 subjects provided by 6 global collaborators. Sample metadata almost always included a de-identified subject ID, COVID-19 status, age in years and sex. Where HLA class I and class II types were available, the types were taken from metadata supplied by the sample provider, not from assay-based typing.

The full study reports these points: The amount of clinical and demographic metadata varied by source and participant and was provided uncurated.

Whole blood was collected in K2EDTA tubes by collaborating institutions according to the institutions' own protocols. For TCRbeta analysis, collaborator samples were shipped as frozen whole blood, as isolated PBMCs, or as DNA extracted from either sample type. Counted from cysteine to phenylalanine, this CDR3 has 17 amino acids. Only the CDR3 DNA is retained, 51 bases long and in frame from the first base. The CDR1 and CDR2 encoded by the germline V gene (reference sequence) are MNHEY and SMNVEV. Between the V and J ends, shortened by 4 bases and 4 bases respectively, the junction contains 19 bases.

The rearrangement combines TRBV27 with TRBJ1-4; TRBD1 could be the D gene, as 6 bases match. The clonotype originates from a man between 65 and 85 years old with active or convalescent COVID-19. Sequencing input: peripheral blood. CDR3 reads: CASSWGDRPEGNEKLFF. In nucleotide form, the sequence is TGTGCCAGCAGTTGGGGAGACAGGCCCGAGGGTAATGAAAAACTGTTTTTT.